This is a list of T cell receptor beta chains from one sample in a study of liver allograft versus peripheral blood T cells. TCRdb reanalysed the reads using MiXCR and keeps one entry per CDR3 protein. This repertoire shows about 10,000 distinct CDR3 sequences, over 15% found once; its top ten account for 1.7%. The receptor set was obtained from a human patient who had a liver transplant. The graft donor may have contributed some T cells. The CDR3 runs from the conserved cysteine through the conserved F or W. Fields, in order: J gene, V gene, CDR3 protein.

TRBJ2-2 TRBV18 CASSQADVGELFF
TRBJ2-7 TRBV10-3 CAISEGAPGQGNYEQYF
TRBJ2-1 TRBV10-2 CASRSGAYNEQFF
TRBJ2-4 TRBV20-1 CSARITRGLSKNIQYF
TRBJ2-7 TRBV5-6 CASSLSIGGPYF
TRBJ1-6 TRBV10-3 CATRAGTGILNSPLHF
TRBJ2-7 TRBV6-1 CASSYSRGPGVYEQYF
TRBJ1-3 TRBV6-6 CASSDRGDGNTIYF
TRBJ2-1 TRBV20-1 CSARDLGLLAGGSYNEQFF
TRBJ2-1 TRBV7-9 CADSVSHSYNEQFF
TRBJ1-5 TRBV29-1 CSVRQGIDQPQHF
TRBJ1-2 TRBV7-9 CASSSEGTLNYGYTF
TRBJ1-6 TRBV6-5 CASSYRVESSYNSPLHF
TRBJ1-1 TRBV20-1 CSARDTGTGNTEAFF
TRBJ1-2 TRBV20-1 CSARHGIYGYTF
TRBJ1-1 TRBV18 CASSTDRNTEAFF
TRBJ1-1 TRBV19 CASSMYWDSEAFF
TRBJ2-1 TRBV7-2 CASSLVAQSYNEQFF
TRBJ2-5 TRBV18 CASSPPGQGETQYF
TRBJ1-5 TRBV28 CASMVAGNQPQHF
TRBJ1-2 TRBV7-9 CASSRQEANYGYTF
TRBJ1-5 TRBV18 CASSPLGANQPQHF
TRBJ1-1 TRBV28 CASSLRRSTEAFF
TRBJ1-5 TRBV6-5 CASSSQFSNQPQHF
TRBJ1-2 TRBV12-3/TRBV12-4 CASSNRDNYGYTF
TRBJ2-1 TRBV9 CASSVDGGGWNEQFF